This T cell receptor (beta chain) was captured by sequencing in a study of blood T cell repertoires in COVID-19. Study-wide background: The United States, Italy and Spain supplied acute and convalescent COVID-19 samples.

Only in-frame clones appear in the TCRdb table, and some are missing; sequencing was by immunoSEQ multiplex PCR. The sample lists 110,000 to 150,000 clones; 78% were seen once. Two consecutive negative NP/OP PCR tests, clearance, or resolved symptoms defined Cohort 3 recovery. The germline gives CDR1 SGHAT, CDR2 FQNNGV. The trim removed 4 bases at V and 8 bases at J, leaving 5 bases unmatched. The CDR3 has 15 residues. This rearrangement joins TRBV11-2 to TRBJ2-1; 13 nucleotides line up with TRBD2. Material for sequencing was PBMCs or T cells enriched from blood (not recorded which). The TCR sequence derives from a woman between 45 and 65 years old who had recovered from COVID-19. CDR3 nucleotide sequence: TGTGCCAGCAGCTCACGACTAGCGGGGGGCTATGAGCAGTTCTTC. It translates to CASSSRLAGGYEQFF.